Below are 15 T cell receptor beta chains sequenced from a single sample in a study of beta chain features in type 1 diabetes. Study-wide results and limits: Type 1 diabetes patients had moderately but significantly shorter TCRB CDR3s in all four CD4+ subsets.

What these receptors recognize is not known. The isolated RNA, all of it, was reverse transcribed, so expressed TCRB transcripts were what got sequenced. The repertoire was sequenced with immunoSEQ multiplex PCR; TCRdb's copy has only in-frame clones and lacks some. This table has 300,000 to 350,000 clones, about a tenth appearing once. The sequenced sample was central memory CD4+ T cells from blood. All receptors derive from a man aged 25 to 40 with type 1 diabetes.

The chain combines TRBV25-1 with TRBJ1-4; D not resolved. CDR1 is MGHDK, CDR2 SYGVNS, per germline. V was cut by 2 bases and J by 5 bases, with 9 bases left in between. The CDR3 loop spans 14 amino acids. The CDR3 DNA follows: TGTGCCAGCAGTGAAAGATCCAGCAATGAAAAACTGTTTTTT. The encoded protein is CASSERSSNEKLFF.

V usage is TRBV18 and J usage is TRBJ2-1; the match to TRBD2 covers 10 bases. Germline values: CDR1 KGHSH, CDR2 LQKENI. There are 15 residues in the CDR3. V was pared by 3 bases and J by 5 bases, with 4 bases of the junction left unmatched. CDR3 in DNA: TGTGCCAGCTCACCCCTAGCGGGGGTCCACAATGAGCAGTTCTTC. Its protein is CASSPLAGVHNEQFF.

This clone showed up many times. In DNA, the CDR3 is TGTGCCAGCAGCGCCTCCGGGGCCCGCTCCTACAATGAGCAGTTCTTC. Its protein is CASSASGARSYNEQFF. The chain has TRBV9 and TRBJ2-1; either TRBD1 or TRBD2 may supply D (5 bases each). The germline V gene has CDR1 SGDLS and CDR2 YYNGEE. This CDR3 has 16 amino acids. Deletions cut 3 bases from V and 0 bases from J, with 13 bases between.

This chain links TRBV7-9 with TRBJ2-1, with TRBD2 identical over 8 bases. CDR1 is SEHNR and CDR2 is FQNEAQ in the germline V gene (reference sequence). J lost 4 bases, V lost 5 bases, and 7 bases had no gene match. This CDR3 spans 15 amino acids. The CDR3 sequence is CASSPRGTSYNEQFF. CDR3 sequence (DNA): TGTGCCAGCAGCCCTCGCGGGACTAGTTACAATGAGCAGTTCTTC. Filled out from reference TRBV7-9 and TRBJ2-1, the complete variable domain reads DTGVSQNPRHKITKRGQNVTFRCDPISEHNRLYWYRQTLGQGPEFLTYFQNEAQLEKSRLLSDRFSAERPKGSFSTLEIQRTEQGDSAMYLCASSPRGTSYNEQFFGPGTRLTVL.

To note about this clone: A read error may produce the germline difference seen at one junction end. This chain uses TRBV5-4 with TRBJ2-7, with TRBD1 identical over 11 bases. The CDR3 runs 15 residues. The V gene's germline CDR1 is SGHNT and CDR2 YYREEE (reference sequence). CDR3 in DNA: TGCGCCAGCAGCCACGGGACAGGGGGCTCCTACGAGCAGTACTTC. It codes for CASSHGTGGSYEQYF. Full variable domain (outside the CDR3, taken from reference TRBV5-4 and TRBJ2-7): ETGVTQSPTHLIKTRGQQVTLRCSSQSGHNTVSWYQQALGQGPQFIFQYYREEENGRGNFPPRFSGLQFPNYSSELNVNALELDDSALYLCASSHGTGGSYEQYFGPGTRLTVT.

Only a few counts were recorded for this clone. This sequence joins TRBV5-1 and TRBJ1-2; possible D gene TRBD1, 5 bases. This CDR3 spans 14 amino acids. V lost 1 base, J lost 2 bases, and 9 bases lay in between. Looked up from germline, CDR1 is SGHRS and CDR2 is YFSETQ. The CDR3 protein is CASSLSGVNYGYTF. CDR3 DNA: TGCGCCAGCAGCTTGTCGGGGGTGAACTATGGCTACACCTTC. Full variable domain (missing parts from reference TRBV5-1 and TRBJ1-2): KAGVTQTPRYLIKTRGQQVTLSCSPISGHRSVSWYQQTPGQGLQFLFEYFSETQRNKGNFPGRFSGRQFSNSRSEMNVSTLELGDSALYLCASSLSGVNYGYTFGSGTRLTVV.

This clone was found a few times. V is TRBV7-9 and J is TRBJ2-5; 8 bases are shared with TRBD2. V gave up 1 base and J gave up 9 bases; unmatched junction bases: 13. The CDR3 is 16 residues long. Germline CDR1 SEHNR, CDR2 FQNEAQ (reference sequence). CDR3 nucleotides: TGTGCCAGCAGCTTAGGAGCAAGCGGGGGAAACGGGGCCCAGTACTTC. Its translation is CASSLGASGGNGAQYF.

This clone was observed at least ten times. The gene calls are TRBV9 and TRBJ2-2, with a possible D match to TRBD2 (5 bases). The CDR3 consists of 13 residues. V shed 3 bases and J shed 7 bases, with 10 bases lying between them. Germline V lookup: CDR1 SGDLS, CDR2 YYNGEE. CDR3 DNA: TGTGCCAGCAGCGCCGCGGGCCACGGGGAGCTGTTTTTT. It translates to CASSAAGHGELFF. The full variable domain, completed using reference TRBV9 and TRBJ2-2, is DSGVTQTPKHLITATGQRVTLRCSPRSGDLSVYWYQQSLDQGLQFLIQYYNGEERAKGNILERFSAQQFPDLHSELNLSSLELGDSALYFCASSAAGHGELFFGEGSRLTVL.

This clone was counted a few times. V gene TRBV13 combines with J gene TRBJ2-7; 8 bases line up with TRBD2. CDR3 length: 17 residues. V shed 4 bases and J 2 bases; nucleotides not matched to a gene: 13. Germline CDR1 is PRHDT and CDR2 is FYEKMQ (reference sequence). In nucleotides, the CDR3 is TGTGCCAGCAGCTCCCCTCTTTTCAGCGGGGGCCCCTACGAGCAGTACTTC. Its translation: CASSSPLFSGGPYEQYF.

Details on this clone: Different DNA sequences within this sample yield the same CDR3. Here the CDR3 DNA reads TGCAGTGCTAGGAGAGGCTACGAGCAGTACTTC. Translation gives CSARRGYEQYF. The chain combines TRBV20-1 with TRBJ2-7, with D hard to call. Germline V CDR1 and CDR2: DFQATT, SNEGSKA (reference sequence). V dropped 3 bases and J dropped 3 bases, with 6 bases sitting between them. The CDR3 consists of 11 residues.

The V and J genes are TRBV23-1 and TRBJ1-3, with a weak D call TRBD1 (5 bases). TRBV23-1 is designated an ORF whose function remains uncertain. V lost 2 bases and J 2 bases, leaving 10 bases between the germline ends. CDR3 size: 15 residues. Written as DNA, the CDR3 is TGCGCCAGCAGTCAACGGGGCTACGCTGGAAACACCATATATTTT. Its translation is CASSQRGYAGNTIYF.

The genes are TRBV4-1 and TRBJ2-1, with 7 bases lining up with TRBD2. This CDR3 comprises 15 residues. Germline trimming cut 0 bases from V and 4 bases from J; bases unmatched to any gene: 3. Germline V gene data show CDR1 as MGHRA and CDR2 as YSYEKL. The CDR3 is CASSQETSAYNEQFF. The DNA of the CDR3 is TGCGCCAGCAGCCAAGAAACTAGCGCTTACAATGAGCAGTTCTTC.

This clone has only a few counts. The chain combines TRBV25-1 with TRBJ2-5, with D perhaps TRBD1 (6 bases). The ends were cut back, 3 bases at V and 5 bases at J, with 13 bases in the middle. Germline CDR1 reads MGHDK; CDR2 reads SYGVNS. The CDR3 length is 14 residues. The DNA for the CDR3 is TGTGCCAGCAGTGACGAACTTACAGGGGAGACCCAGTACTTC. As protein: CASSDELTGETQYF. The entire variable domain, with the rest obtained from reference TRBV25-1 and TRBJ2-5, is as follows: EADIYQTPRYLVIGTGKKITLECSQTMGHDKMYWYQQDPGMELHLIHYSYGVNSTEKGDLSSESTVSRIRTEHFPLTLESARPSHTSQYLCASSDELTGETQYFGPGTRLLVL.

This clone came up a few times. This sequence joins TRBV7-8 and TRBJ2-3; 11 nucleotides match TRBD2. The ends lost 4 bases at V and 2 bases at J; junction bases unmatched: 5. The CDR3 is 16 amino acids. Germline V gene lookup returns CDR1 SGHVS and CDR2 FQNEAQ. Here the CDR3 DNA reads TGTGCCAGCAGCTCCGGACTAGCGGGCTTCACAGATACGCAGTATTTT. Its protein product is CASSSGLAGFTDTQYF. Looking up the rest from reference TRBV7-8 and TRBJ2-3 gives the full variable domain: GAGVSQSPRYKVAKRGQDVALRCDPISGHVSLFWYQQALGQGPEFLTYFQNEAQLDKSGLPSDRFFAERPEGSVSTLKIQRTQQEDSAVYLCASSSGLAGFTDTQYFGPGTRLTVL.

The chain joins TRBV18 to TRBJ2-5, with 8 bases lining up with TRBD1. J lost 5 bases, V lost 5 bases, and 16 bases had no gene match. The CDR3 consists of 17 residues. Per the germline V gene, CDR1 is KGHSH and CDR2 is LQKENI. The CDR3 reads CASSTLAGQGARETQYF. DNA of the CDR3: TGTGCCAGCTCAACTTTGGCCGGTCAGGGGGCGAGGGAGACCCAGTACTTC.